Presented here are 3 T cell receptor beta chains from one specimen sequenced in a study of T cells in Graves' hyperthyroidism and ophthalmopathy. From RNA transcripts, TCR beta CDR3 regions were amplified. HTBI primers were used for first-round RT-PCR of the TCR CDR3. TCRdb reprocessed the multiplex PCR reads via MiXCR and lists one record per CDR3 protein. The sample has around 600,000 distinct CDR3 sequences, approximately 15% seen once; the top ten hold over 6%. Sequenced material: blood. The origin of the receptors is a woman under 30 with Graves' ophthalmopathy.

The CDR3 coding sequence is TGTGCCTGGAGTGTACCCAGGGTTAGTGGAAACACCATATATTTT. Protein sequence: CAWSVPRVSGNTIYF. The rearrangement uses TRBV30 and TRBJ1-3, with D possibly matching TRBD1 (5 bases). Per germline, CDR1 GTSNPN and CDR2 SVGIG (reference sequence). The ends were cut back, 0 bases at V and 3 bases at J, with 12 bases in the middle. The CDR3 spans 15 residues. Drawing the rest from reference TRBV30 and TRBJ1-3, the complete variable domain is SQTIHQWPATLVQPVGSPLSLECTVEGTSNPNLYWYRQAAGRGLQLLFYSVGIGQISSEVPQNLSASRPQDRQFILSSKKLLLSDSGFYLCAWSVPRVSGNTIYFGEGSWLTVV.

This clonotype was recorded at least ten times. The gene calls are TRBV11-2 and TRBJ2-2; 10 bases line up with TRBD1. Germline trimming cut 3 bases from V and 7 bases from J; bases unmatched to any gene: 8. Per the germline V gene, CDR1 is SGHAT and CDR2 is FQNNGV. This CDR3 is built from 16 residues. CDR3 loop: CASSFLMGTGVGELFF. The CDR3 DNA is TGTGCCAGCAGCTTCCTTATGGGGACAGGGGTCGGGGAGCTGTTTTTT.

This clonotype was counted a few times. The gene calls are TRBV10-3 and TRBJ2-5; the match to TRBD1 covers 7 bases. Germline V lookup: CDR1 ENHRY, CDR2 SYGVKD. J gave up 3 bases and V 9 bases, and 34 bases lay outside the gene matches. CDR3 length equals 22 residues. The CDR3 sequence: CAIGGGNWGARGLQGREETQYF. The CDR3 DNA reads TGTGCCATTGGCGGTGGCAATTGGGGTGCCAGGGGGTTACAGGGTAGGGAAGAGACCCAGTACTTC.